This T cell receptor beta chain was observed in a study of response to subunit inactivated influenza vaccine. Study findings and constraints: T cells newly recruited by each seasonal influenza vaccination are few, the authors suggested.

This clonotype was seen a handful of times. Its specificity is unknown. A single record per CDR3 protein comes from TCRdb applying MiXCR to the RT-PCR reads. The repertoire holds a few hundred thousand distinct CDR3 sequences, with around 11% as singletons. CDR1 is LGHNA, CDR2 YNFKEQ, per germline. Between the trimmed V and J ends, which lost 0 bases and 9 bases, there was a span of 12 bases. The CDR3 is 13 amino acids. This same sample was also part of a study on T cells expressing NK-cell markers. Per that paper: Libraries used 5'RACE template switching adding universal primer site and UMIs. Roughly six of the donors carried dominant NKG2C+ clonotypes that took up roughly 1.0-7.0% of their CD8+ T cells.

The source material was PBMCs from blood, sampled on the day of vaccination. The receptor comes from a middle-aged man who received an inactivated influenza vaccine. The rearrangement joins TRBV4-2 to TRBJ2-7; D is unclear. CDR3 DNA: TGTGCCAGCAGCCAAGATAGGGCAGGTTTGCAGTACTTC. Residues: CASSQDRAGLQYF.